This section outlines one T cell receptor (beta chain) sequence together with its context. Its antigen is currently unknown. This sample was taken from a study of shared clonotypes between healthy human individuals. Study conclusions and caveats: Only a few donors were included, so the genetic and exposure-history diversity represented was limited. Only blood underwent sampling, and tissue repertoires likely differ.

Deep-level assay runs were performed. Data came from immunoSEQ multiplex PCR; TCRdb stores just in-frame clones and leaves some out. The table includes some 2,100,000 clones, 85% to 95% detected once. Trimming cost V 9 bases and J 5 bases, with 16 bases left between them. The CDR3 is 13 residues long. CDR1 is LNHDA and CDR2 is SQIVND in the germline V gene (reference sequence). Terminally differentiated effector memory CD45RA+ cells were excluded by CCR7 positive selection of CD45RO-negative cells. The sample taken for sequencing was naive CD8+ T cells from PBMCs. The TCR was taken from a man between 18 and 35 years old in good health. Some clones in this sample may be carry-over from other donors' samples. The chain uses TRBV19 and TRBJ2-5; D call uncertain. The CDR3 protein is CASSPWVGETQYF. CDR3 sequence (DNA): TGTGCCAGCTCCCCCTGGGTGGGGGAGACCCAGTACTTC.